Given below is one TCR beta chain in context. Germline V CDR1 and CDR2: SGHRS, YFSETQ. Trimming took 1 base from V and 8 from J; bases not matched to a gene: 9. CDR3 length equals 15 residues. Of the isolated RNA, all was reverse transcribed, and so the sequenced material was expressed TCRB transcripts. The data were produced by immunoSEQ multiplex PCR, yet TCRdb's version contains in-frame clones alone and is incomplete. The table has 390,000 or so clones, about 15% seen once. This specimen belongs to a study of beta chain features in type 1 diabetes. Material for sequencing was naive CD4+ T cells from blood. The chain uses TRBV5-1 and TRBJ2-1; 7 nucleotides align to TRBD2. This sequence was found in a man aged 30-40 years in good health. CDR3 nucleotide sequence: TGCGCCAGCAGCTTGAGAGCGGCAGGGAGGGATGAGCAGTTCTTC. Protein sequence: CASSLRAAGRDEQFF.